A selection of T cell receptor beta chains follows, all from one sample in a study of blood T cell repertoires in COVID-19. The table came from immunoSEQ multiplex PCR; TCRdb's copy has only in-frame clones and leaves some out. The data show under 250,000 clones, about nine tenths seen once. The specimen was PBMCs or T cells enriched from blood (not recorded which). These receptors originate from a man aged 35 to 55 who had recovered from COVID-19. The CDR3 runs from the conserved cysteine through the conserved F or W. D genes are given only for firm matches. The size entry is marked missing in some rows and otherwise reads once, few, many or a size class.

V	J	size	D	length	DNA	CDR3
TRBV11-1	TRBJ2-2	NA	NA	13	TGTGCCAGCAGCTTCCCGGGAGCCGGGGAGCTGTTTTTT	CASSFPGAGELFF
TRBV5-1	TRBJ1-1	NA	NA	13	TGCGCCAGCAGCTCACAGACGAACACTGAAGCTTTCTTT	CASSSQTNTEAFF
TRBV28	TRBJ1-2	NA	TRBD1	15	TGTGCCAGCAGTTCCGGACAGGGGGTGTCATATGGCTACACCTTC	CASSSGQGVSYGYTF
TRBV4-1	TRBJ2-3	NA	NA	16	TGCGCCAGCAGCCAAGAGACGGCGGGGAGCACAGATACGCAGTATTTT	CASSQETAGSTDTQYF
TRBV5-1	TRBJ2-5	NA	NA	14	TGCGCCAGCAGCTTCCGGGGTGGTAGAGAGACCCAGTACTTC	CASSFRGGRETQYF
TRBV29-1	TRBJ1-2	NA	NA	10	TGCAGCGTTGGCGACAGGGGCTACACCTTC	CSVGDRGYTF
TRBV3-1/TRBV3-2	TRBJ2-7	NA	TRBD1	17	TGTGCCAGCAGCCAAGATCAATGGGGACAGGGAACCTACGAGCAGTACTTC	CASSQDQWGQGTYEQYF
TRBV19	TRBJ2-2	NA	NA	15	TGTGCCAGTAGCATCCCCGGGAAGAACACCGGGGAGCTGTTTTTT	CASSIPGKNTGELFF
TRBV30	TRBJ1-1	NA	NA	11	TGTGCCTGGAGTGGGGGGGAAGAAGCTTTCTTT	CAWSGGEEAFF
TRBV7-3	TRBJ2-2	NA	TRBD2	16	TGTGCCAGCAGCCTGAGACTAGCGGGGGGCACCGGGGAGCTGTTTTTT	CASSLRLAGGTGELFF
TRBV6-2/TRBV6-3	TRBJ2-2	NA	NA	14	TGTGCCAGCAGTTACGAGCTGAACACCGGGGAGCTGTTTTTT	CASSYELNTGELFF
TRBV2	TRBJ1-2	NA	TRBD1	15	TGTGCCAGCAGTGTAAGACAGGGTACCGGCTATGGCTACACCTTC	CASSVRQGTGYGYTF
TRBV30	TRBJ2-1	NA	TRBD1	14	TGTGCCTGGAGTGTAGGGGGCCCGTTGGGTGAGCAGTTCTTC	CAWSVGGPLGEQFF
TRBV13	TRBJ1-2	NA	TRBD1	15	TGTGCCAGCAGCTTAACACAGGGGGAGGTCTATGGCTACACCTTC	CASSLTQGEVYGYTF
TRBV6-5	TRBJ1-1	NA	NA	13	TGTGCCAGCAGGTCCTCCCGGAACACTGAAGCTTTCTTT	CASRSSRNTEAFF
TRBV20-1	TRBJ2-5	NA	NA	11	TGCAGTGCTACAATCCAAGAGACCCAGTACTTC	CSATIQETQYF
TRBV2	TRBJ2-3	NA	TRBD2	13	TGTGCCAGCAGTGGATTAGCGGGGGAGACCCAGTATTTT	CASSGLAGETQYF
TRBV4-1	TRBJ2-1	NA	TRBD2	15	TGCGCCAGCAGCCAAGTCGCGACTAGCGCGCTTGAGCAGTTCTTC	CASSQVATSALEQFF
TRBV5-1	TRBJ2-2	once	TRBD1	15	TGCGCCAGCGCAGGGGGACCTCTGAACACCGGGGAGCTGTTTTTT	CASAGGPLNTGELFF
TRBV14	TRBJ1-6	NA	TRBD1	19	TGTGCCAGCAGCCAAGAAGTCGTAACAGGGGCAATCTATAATTCACCCCTCCACTTT	CASSQEVVTGAIYNSPLHF
TRBV10-3	TRBJ1-1	NA	TRBD1	12	TGTGCCATCAGCCTACAGGGGAGGGAAGCTTTCTTT	CAISLQGREAFF
TRBV3-1/TRBV3-2	TRBJ1-6	NA	NA	14	TGTGCCAGCAGACCTGGAGGGGATAATTCACCCCTCCACTTT	CASRPGGDNSPLHF
TRBV19	TRBJ2-1	NA	NA	13	TGTGCCAGTAGTCGACCGGACTACCCTGAGCAGTTCTTC	CASSRPDYPEQFF
TRBV4-1	TRBJ2-1	NA	TRBD2	18	TGCGCCAGCAGCCAAGATTACCTTGGGACTAGCGTCCCCAATGAGCAGTTCTTC	CASSQDYLGTSVPNEQFF
TRBV4-2	TRBJ2-3	NA	TRBD1	15	TGTGCCAGCAGCCAATGGGGGACAGACACAGATACGCAGTATTTT	CASSQWGTDTDTQYF
TRBV4-1	TRBJ1-3	NA	NA	16	TGCGCCAGCAGCCAAGATTATGGACAGAATCGGAACACCATATATTTT	CASSQDYGQNRNTIYF